A selection of T cell receptor beta chains follows, all from one sample in a study of blood T cells in healthy people across ages. Each CDR3 protein gets one entry after TCRdb re-called the 5' RACE reads with MiXCR. The profile covers about 1.7 million distinct CDR3 sequences, with 25% to 30% appearing a single time and 7.7% taken by the ten largest. Sequencing was carried out using blood. The receptors shown here come from a woman aged 25 to 45 in good health. Each CDR3 is given with its conserved first and last residue. A D gene is named only where the DNA matches it firmly. The size of a clone is reported for some rows only, either as once, few or many, or as a class for expanded clones.

cdr3_nt cdr3_aa v_call d_call clone_size j_call
TGTGCCAGCAGCTTGTATAAGGGCCAGTACCCATGGGAGACCCAGTACTTC CASSLYKGQYPWETQYF TRBV5-6 . . TRBJ2-5
TGCGCCAGCAGCTTGGTGATCGGGGTAGGTGAGCAGTTCTTC CASSLVIGVGEQFF TRBV5-1 . many TRBJ2-1
TGTGCCATCAGTGAGTCGAGTAGCGGTTTCAATGGGCAGTTCTTC CAISESSSGFNGQFF TRBV10-3 . once TRBJ2-1
TGTGCCAGCAGCCAGGGTATTGACACTGAAGCTTTCTTT CASSQGIDTEAFF TRBV3-1 . . TRBJ1-1
TGTGCCAGCAGCTTGTTCGTTAGCCAAGATACGCAGTATTTT CASSLFVSQDTQYF TRBV5-6 . . TRBJ2-3
TGCGCCAGCAGCACTTGGAGGGGGGATTCTTTAAACATTCAGTACTTC CASSTWRGDSLNIQYF TRBV10-2 . many TRBJ2-4
TGTGCCGAGAACTGGGAGGCCTATGGCTACACCTTC CAENWEAYGYTF TRBV7-2 . few TRBJ1-2
TGTGCCAGCAGTTACTCGGGGGGCTCGGACACTGAAGCTTTCTTT CASSYSGGSDTEAFF TRBV6-6 . . TRBJ1-1
TGTGCCAGCAGACGTATCGGCGGGGGACAGGCTAGTGGCTACACCTTC CASRRIGGGQASGYTF TRBV6-6 TRBD1 many TRBJ1-2
TGTGCCAGCAGTGATAGGCTTCCGATAGCGGGAGGCCTGAGAGACGGGGAGCTGTTTTTT CASSDRLPIAGGLRDGELFF TRBV12-3/TRBV12-4 TRBD2 . TRBJ2-2
TGTGCCACCAGCAGAGGGTGGGCGGGACGGAATGAGCAGGTCTTC CATSRGWAGRNEQVF TRBV15 . . TRBJ2-1
TGTGCCAGCAGCCCCGACCTCAGCACGCAGTATTTT CASSPDLSTQYF TRBV7-3 . . TRBJ2-3
TGTGCCAGCAGCCGCGTGGGGGGGTCCCGAACCTACGAGCAGTACTTC CASSRVGGSRTYEQYF TRBV7-2 TRBD2 few TRBJ2-7
TGCGCCAGCAACCAAGACCGCAGTGGCTACGAGCAGTACTTC CASNQDRSGYEQYF TRBV4-3 . few TRBJ2-7
TGCGCCAGCAGCTTGGCCCCTAGCGGGGGGTCCGACCCCACAGATACGCAGTATTTT CASSLAPSGGSDPTDTQYF TRBV5-1 TRBD2 . TRBJ2-3
TGTGCCAACACCACCTCGGACTGGATTAATGAGCAGTTCTTC CANTTSDWINEQFF TRBV28 . . TRBJ2-1
TGTGCCAGCAGCTTGAGACTAGCGGGGGGGCTCGATACGCAGTATTTT CASSLRLAGGLDTQYF TRBV7-9 TRBD2 . TRBJ2-3
TGCAGCGTTGACGGGGGGGCAACTAATGAAAAACTGTTTTTT CSVDGGATNEKLFF TRBV29-1 . . TRBJ1-4
TGCAGTGCTCGACTAGCGGGGCTGGGTAATGAGCAGTTCTTC CSARLAGLGNEQFF TRBV20-1 TRBD2 many TRBJ2-1
TGTGCCTCGACGGGGCAGGGCAGCACTGAAGCTTTCTTT CASTGQGSTEAFF TRBV19 . . TRBJ1-1
TGTGCCAGCAGTGGCCCCCCGGGGGGGGCAGTTGTCACAGATACGCAGTATTTT CASSGPPGGAVVTDTQYF TRBV27 TRBD2 few TRBJ2-3
TGCAGTGCTCGACGGGACAGGGATTCCCATGGCTACACCTTC CSARRDRDSHGYTF TRBV20-1 TRBD1 few TRBJ1-2
TGTAGCGTTGATCACTCTGGGGCCGACGTCCTGACTTTC CSVDHSGADVLTF TRBV29-1 . once TRBJ2-6
TGCGCCAGCAGCACGGGACGGGGCCGGGAGCAGTACTTC CASSTGRGREQYF TRBV5-1 . once TRBJ2-7
TGCGCCAGCAGTGAGGGCGGAAAAGCTTTCTTT CASSEGGKAFF TRBV10-2 . . TRBJ1-1
TGCAGCGTCGCACAGGGGGACTATGGCTACACCTTC CSVAQGDYGYTF TRBV29-1 TRBD1 few TRBJ1-2
TGTGCCAGCAGTAACCGGGACAGGGTATATTCTGGCTACACCTTC CASSNRDRVYSGYTF TRBV12-3/TRBV12-4 TRBD1 few TRBJ1-2
TGTGCCAGCAGCCCAGACTGGGATGAGCAGTTCTTC CASSPDWDEQFF TRBV7-9 . . TRBJ2-1
TGCAGCGTCGCCCGGGGTACAGCTGGCACAGATACGCAGTATTTT CSVARGTAGTDTQYF TRBV29-1 . . TRBJ2-3
TGTGCCAGCAGTTTAGGGGAGGGCCGGGTTGAGCAGTTCTTC CASSLGEGRVEQFF TRBV12-3/TRBV12-4 TRBD2 few TRBJ2-1
TGTGCCAGCAGTTTCCCGGCAGCCCTTAACTATGGCCACACCTTC CASSFPAALNYGHTF TRBV28 . . TRBJ1-2
TGTGCCACCAAAATCCGGGACGCCTATGGCTACACCTTC CATKIRDAYGYTF TRBV16 . . TRBJ1-2
TGTGCCAGCAGCCCACTAGCGGGATTAACCTACGAGCAGTACTTC CASSPLAGLTYEQYF TRBV6-5 TRBD2 many TRBJ2-7
TGCAGTGCTAGAGCGGGACTAGATGTCTCAGATACGCAGTATTTT CSARAGLDVSDTQYF TRBV20-1 TRBD2 . TRBJ2-3
TGTGCCAGCGGTATCATCTCCTACGAGCAGTACTTC CASGIISYEQYF TRBV7-2 . many TRBJ2-7
TGTGCCACCAGCAGACCTAGCGGGGGGGCTCTTCTGCAGTACTTC CATSRPSGGALLQYF TRBV15 TRBD2 . TRBJ2-7
TGTGCCAGCAGTGACCAACCCTCCTACAATGAGCAGTTCTTC CASSDQPSYNEQFF TRBV12-3/TRBV12-4 . many TRBJ2-1
TGTGCCAGCAGCCAAGGTAGAGAAGAGACCCAGTACTTC CASSQGREETQYF TRBV4-2 . many TRBJ2-5
TGTGCCAGCAGTTTCTCTCACTCCTCCTACGAGCAGTACTTC CASSFSHSSYEQYF TRBV28 . . TRBJ2-7
TGTGCCAGCAGCGTTAGCGGGACACCCTACGAGCAGTACTTC CASSVSGTPYEQYF TRBV7-9 TRBD2 few TRBJ2-7
TGTGCCCGCTACCGCGACAGCACTCCCTACAATGAGCAGTTCTTC CARYRDSTPYNEQFF TRBV6-1 . few TRBJ2-1
TGTGCCAGCTCGCCCGGGACTCAAAAGCAGTATTTT CASSPGTQKQYF TRBV6-2/TRBV6-3 . . TRBJ2-3
TGTGCCAGCAGTGCTAGGACTAACACAGATACGCAGTATTTT CASSARTNTDTQYF TRBV2 . few TRBJ2-3
TGTGCCAGCAGCCCCCAACCCAACACAGGGGGCGCCCGGTATCACGAGACCCAGTACTTC CASSPQPNTGGARYHETQYF TRBV7-2 TRBD1 . TRBJ2-5
TGTGCCAGCAGTCCCCCACGAAGGTCACCCCTCCACTTT CASSPPRRSPLHF TRBV12-3/TRBV12-4 . . TRBJ1-6
TGTGCTAGTGGATCGGGACAGGGTCTCCCCCTCCACTTT CASGSGQGLPLHF TRBV12-5 TRBD1 . TRBJ1-6
TGTGCCAGTAGTAATAGTGGGGGGACACATGAGCAGTTCTTC CASSNSGGTHEQFF TRBV19 . few TRBJ2-1
TGTGCCAGCTCACCACCAGTCCGAGCGGAGTTGTACACCTTC CASSPPVRAELYTF TRBV18 . . TRBJ1-2
TGTGCCAGCAGCGAGTCCCCTATGGGCAATGAGCAGTTCTTC CASSESPMGNEQFF TRBV9 . . TRBJ2-1
TGTGCCGGAGTAACCCCTAGCGGGACTTCTGGGGCCAACGTCCTGACTTTC CAGVTPSGTSGANVLTF TRBV6-2/TRBV6-3 TRBD2 . TRBJ2-6
TGTGCCGGCAGCTTAGAAGTGCTAGCCCATGAGCAGTTCTTC CAGSLEVLAHEQFF TRBV7-2 . . TRBJ2-1
TGCAGTGCCATAGGGGAACAGGGGGCGTACGAGCAGTACTTC CSAIGEQGAYEQYF TRBV20-1 TRBD1 . TRBJ2-7